This T cell receptor beta chain was found in a study of T cells in Graves' hyperthyroidism and ophthalmopathy. Study-wide findings and caveats: Appearing also in blood were most of the thyroid clonotypes expanded above 0.001.

The source material, RNA transcripts, was used to amplify TCR beta CDR3 regions. An initial round of RT-PCR targeting the TCR CDR3 relied on the HTBI primer set. TCRdb processed the multiplex PCR reads anew with MiXCR; each CDR3 protein has one entry. In the table there are about 290,000 distinct CDR3 sequences, approximately 14% of which are singletons. Ten or more counts support this clonotype. Antigen specificity is unknown. This CDR3 contains 15 residues. With 4 bases clipped from V and 2 bases from J, the junction kept 6 bases outside the gene matches. Germline values: CDR1 MNHEY, CDR2 SMNVEV (reference sequence).

The TCR originated in a woman in her forties or fifties with Graves' hyperthyroidism that later progressed to Graves' ophthalmopathy. Sequenced material: blood. The chain combines TRBV27 with TRBJ2-3, with TRBD2 identical over 7 bases. The CDR3: CASSSGRSTTDTQYF. For the CDR3, the DNA is TGTGCCAGCAGTTCCGGGAGGTCCACCACAGATACGCAGTATTTT.